This T cell receptor (beta chain) was recovered during a study of T cells after somatic rescue of genetic block. Generated by immunoSEQ multiplex PCR, the TCRdb table keeps only in-frame clones and is missing some. Of 110,000 or so clones in the sample, 90% to 95% were seen once. Per the germline V gene, CDR1 is MNHNY and CDR2 is SVGAGI (reference sequence). The CDR3 has 13 residues. V lost 6 bases to trimming and J lost 3 bases, with 11 bases between them. This chain links TRBV6-6 with TRBJ1-2; D is unclear. This TCR was recovered from a woman under 30. The sequencing input was peripheral blood mononuclear cells (PBMCs). CDR3 residues: CASSLDGDYGYTF. In nucleotides, the CDR3 is TGTGCCAGCAGCCTCGACGGGGACTATGGCTACACCTTC.